The 11 T cell receptor beta chains below were found in one sample sequenced in a study of OX40 agonist ivuxolimab in advanced cancers. TCRdb keeps only in-frame clones here, not all; method: immunoSEQ multiplex PCR. There are about 80,000 clones in the sample; more than 90% occur only once, and more than 4% lies in the top ten. The sequenced sample was CD4+ or CD8+ T cells sorted from blood, obtained in a trial of the OX40 agonist ivuxolimab. These receptors all come from an adult with an advanced solid tumor such as melanoma, head and neck, liver or kidney cancer.

The chain employs TRBV30 and TRBJ2-7, with D hard to call. The V and J ends lost 3 bases and 0 bases respectively, with 6 bases between them. CDR1 GTSNPN and CDR2 SVGIG come from the germline V gene (reference sequence). CDR3 length: 12 amino acids. CDR3 sequence (DNA): TGTGCCTGGAGAATCAGCTCCTACGAGCAGTACTTC. It is translated as CAWRISSYEQYF. The full variable domain, completed using reference TRBV30 and TRBJ2-7, is SQTIHQWPATLVQPVGSPLSLECTVEGTSNPNLYWYRQAAGRGLQLLFYSVGIGQISSEVPQNLSASRPQDRQFILSSKKLLLSDSGFYLCAWRISSYEQYFGPGTRLTVT.

V usage is TRBV7-2 and J usage is TRBJ2-1; tentative D call: TRBD2 (5 bases). The CDR3 is made up of 13 amino acids. Trimming cost V 1 base and J 7 bases, with 8 bases left between them. Germline values: CDR1 SGHTA, CDR2 FQGNSA. For the CDR3, the DNA is TGTGCCAGCAGCTTAGGAGGGATGAATGAGCAGTTCTTC. This translates into CASSLGGMNEQFF.

The chain links TRBV7-2 to TRBJ2-7, with D maybe TRBD2 (6 bases). The CDR3 is 14 amino acids. V lost 8 bases to trimming and J lost 9 bases, with 23 bases between them. The germline V gene has CDR1 SGHTA and CDR2 FQGNSA. The DNA of the CDR3 is TGTGCCAGCGGAGGCGGGGTCTCCGTTCTCGGGCAGTACTTC. This codes for CASGGGVSVLGQYF.

The chain links TRBV28 to TRBJ2-7, with D hard to call. Germline CDR1 and CDR2: MDHEN and SYDVKM. Trimming removed 3 bases at V and 2 bases at J, with 14 bases between. This CDR3 contains 15 residues. The CDR3 DNA reads as TGTGCCAGCAGTTTGAGTCACAGCCTAACCTACGAGCAGTACTTC. Its translation is CASSLSHSLTYEQYF.

The rearrangement links TRBV5-1 to TRBJ2-6; D is unresolved. Trimming removed 0 bases at V and 0 bases at J, with 7 bases between. The V gene's germline CDR1 is SGHRS and CDR2 YFSETQ. The CDR3 is made up of 16 amino acids. Here the CDR3 reads CASSLGPASGANVLTF. The CDR3 DNA sequence: TGCGCCAGCAGCTTGGGTCCCGCCTCTGGGGCCAACGTCCTGACTTTC.

This rearrangement joins TRBV5-6 to TRBJ2-7; TRBD2 matches 11 bases. Germline V gene sequence: CDR1 SGHDT, CDR2 YYEEEE. The CDR3 is 13 amino acids. V lost 7 bases, J lost 5 bases, and 5 bases stayed unmatched. The CDR3 loop is CASSGLAADEQYF. CDR3 DNA: TGTGCCAGCTCGGGACTAGCGGCAGACGAGCAGTACTTC. Full variable domain (remainder filled in from reference TRBV5-6 and TRBJ2-7): DAGVTQSPTHLIKTRGQQVTLRCSPKSGHDTVSWYQQALGQGPQFIFQYYEEEERQRGNFPDRFSGHQFPNYSSELNVNALLLGDSALYLCASSGLAADEQYFGPGTRLTVT.

The CDR3 loop is CASSFTSGVQETQYF. CDR3 bases: TGTGCCAGCAGTTTTACTAGCGGGGTCCAAGAGACCCAGTACTTC. This chain links TRBV7-2 with TRBJ2-5; 10 bases align to TRBD2. The length of the CDR3 is 15 residues. Looked up from germline, CDR1 is SGHTA and CDR2 is FQGNSA. Trimming cost V 6 bases and J 1 base; bases outside gene matches: 5.

The CDR3 bases are TGTGCCAGCAGCTGGAAAGGGGGGCCCGAGACCCAGTACTTC. It codes for CASSWKGGPETQYF. V is TRBV5-4 and J is TRBJ2-5; D might be TRBD1 or TRBD2, each matching 6 bases. The CDR3 totals 14 residues. Deletions cut 3 bases from V and 5 bases from J, with 14 bases between. The germline V gene has CDR1 SGHNT and CDR2 YYREEE (reference sequence).

V usage is TRBV28 and J usage is TRBJ2-6, with D possibly TRBD1 on 6 matching bases. With 5 bases removed from V and 2 bases from J, the gap between germline ends came to 7 bases. Germline V lookup: CDR1 MDHEN, CDR2 SYDVKM. The CDR3 consists of 14 residues. CDR3 protein: CASSRQAGANVLTF. The CDR3 nucleotides are TGTGCCAGCAGTCGACAGGCTGGGGCCAACGTCCTGACTTTC.

The chain recombines TRBV5-4 with TRBJ1-5; D is uncertain. CDR3 length: 13 amino acids. V was clipped by 1 base and J by 0 bases, with 2 bases between them. CDR1 SGHNT and CDR2 YYREEE come from the germline V gene (reference sequence). CDR3 region: CASSLNSNQPQHF. Here the CDR3 DNA reads TGTGCCAGCAGCTTGAATAGCAATCAGCCCCAGCATTTT.

The chain links TRBV5-1 to TRBJ1-2, with D hard to call. The CDR3 spans 13 residues. Per the germline V gene, CDR1 is SGHRS and CDR2 is YFSETQ. The V end was cut by 2 bases, the J end by 2 bases, with 7 bases between. CDR3 in amino acids: CASSLDRNYGYTF. As DNA, the CDR3 is TGCGCCAGCAGCTTAGACCGAAACTATGGCTACACCTTC.